These 7 T cell receptor beta chains came from one sample sequenced in a study of T cells in Graves' hyperthyroidism and ophthalmopathy. TCR beta CDR3 regions were amplified from RNA. RT-PCR in the first round (using the HTBI primer set) targeted the TCR CDR3. TCRdb fed the multiplex PCR reads into MiXCR, producing one record per CDR3 protein. The table shows around 660,000 distinct CDR3 sequences, with 45% occurring only once. The sequenced material came from peripheral blood or thyroid tissue (not recorded which). The receptors derive from an adult man with Graves' disease, either hyperthyroidism or ophthalmopathy (not recorded which).

This clonotype was found a few times. This chain connects TRBV20-1 to TRBJ2-5; 10 nucleotides line up with TRBD1. From germline, CDR1 is DFQATT and CDR2 SNEGSKA (reference sequence). The CDR3 is made up of 16 amino acids. Trimming took 0 bases from V and 5 from J; bases not matched to a gene: 9. CDR3 in DNA: TGCAGTGCTAGAGATAAGGGACAGGGGTCAGGGGAGACCCAGTACTTC. Amino acids: CSARDKGQGSGETQYF.

This clonotype has ten or more counts. This chain connects TRBV7-2 to TRBJ2-5; D is perhaps TRBD1 or TRBD2 (5 bases each). The germline gives CDR1 SGHTA, CDR2 FQGNSA. The length of the CDR3 is 12 residues. With 5 bases removed from V and 7 bases from J, the gap between germline ends came to 11 bases. In DNA form, the CDR3 reads TGTGCCAGCAGCGCCCCTGGGGGGACCCAGTACTTC. Encoded protein: CASSAPGGTQYF. Together with reference TRBV7-2 and TRBJ2-5, the CDR3 gives the full variable domain: GAGVSQSPSNKVTEKGKDVELRCDPISGHTALYWYRQSLGQGLEFLIYFQGNSAPDKSGLPSDRFSAERTGGSVSTLTIQRTQQEDSAVYLCASSAPGGTQYFGPGTRLLVL.

The V and J genes are TRBV19 and TRBJ1-1; the D is unclear. The germline V gene encodes CDR1 LNHDA and CDR2 SQIVND (reference sequence). V lost 2 bases and J 1 base, leaving 8 bases between the germline ends. This CDR3 is built from 14 residues. The CDR3 DNA reads TGTGCCAGTAGTATAACAGCTCCGAACACTGAAGCTTTCTTT. This codes for CASSITAPNTEAFF.

A remark on this clonotype: This may be a read error, as it is one base from a much larger clone. CDR3 residues: CAIGLPGQGSYEQYF. The CDR3 DNA follows: TGTGCCATCGGCCTGCCGGGACAGGGCTCCTACGAGCAGTACTTC. The rearrangement links TRBV10-3 to TRBJ2-7, with 9 bases that match TRBD1. The ends lost 8 bases at V and 0 bases at J; junction bases unmatched: 8. The length of the CDR3 is 15 residues. Germline values: CDR1 ENHRY, CDR2 SYGVKD.

This clonotype came up many times. This rearrangement joins TRBV29-1 to TRBJ1-2; TRBD1 is a possible D gene (5 bases). The CDR3 sequence is 11 residues long. The V end was cut by 5 bases, the J end by 3 bases, with 7 bases between. From germline, CDR1 is SQVTM and CDR2 ANQGSEA. This CDR3 reads CSVQGDYGYTF. In DNA form, the CDR3 reads TGCAGCGTTCAGGGTGACTATGGCTACACCTTC. The full variable domain, completed using reference TRBV29-1 and TRBJ1-2, is SAVISQKPSRDICQRGTSLTIQCQVDSQVTMMFWYRQQPGQSLTLIATANQGSEATYESGFVIDKFPISRPNLTFSTLTVSNMSPEDSSIYLCSVQGDYGYTFGSGTRLTVV.

The J gene is TRBJ1-4, the V gene TRBV2; possible D gene TRBD1, 6 bases. The CDR3 extends over 20 amino acids. The germline CDR1 and CDR2 sequences are SNHLY and FYNNEI. V was cut by 4 bases and J by 8 bases, with 32 bases left in between. DNA for the CDR3: TGTGCCAGCAGTGTCCCTAGCGGGGGGGCCAGCACCGAGGGACGGGAAAAACTGTTTTTT. Encoded protein: CASSVPSGGASTEGREKLFF.

This clonotype was counted ten times or more. The genes are TRBV7-2 and TRBJ2-7; the D gene is possibly TRBD1 (6 bases). The CDR3 contains 14 residues. The V gene's germline CDR1 is SGHTA and CDR2 FQGNSA. V was trimmed by 5 bases and J by 5 bases, leaving 16 bases between them. Here the CDR3 reads CASSVQGKADEQYF. DNA of the CDR3: TGTGCCAGCAGCGTTCAGGGGAAGGCGGACGAGCAGTACTTC.